This record looks at one T cell receptor beta chain sequence and its context. The data stem from a study of blood T cell repertoires in COVID-19. Overall study context: Whether acute or convalescent, the COVID-19 samples came from the United States, Italy and Spain. PBMCs, B-cell-depleted T cells, or T cells provided the cDNA or gDNA that made up the material.

Sequencing was performed with immunoSEQ multiplex PCR; in TCRdb, only in-frame clones are kept and a portion is missing. The table lists about 350,000 clones, about 90% of them singletons, with about 5.7% in the top ten. Cohorts were based on clinical histories the participants reported. The CDR3 sequence is 16 residues long. The V segment lost 7 bases and the J segment 4 bases; nucleotides outside the gene matches: 11. Germline CDR1 and CDR2: LNHDA and SQIVND (reference sequence). The chain employs TRBV19 and TRBJ1-5, with 9 positions matching TRBD1. The source is a woman aged 25 to 39 who had recovered from COVID-19. What was sequenced was PBMCs or T cells enriched from blood (not recorded which). CDR3 sequence: CASNVYRDRVNQPQHF. The CDR3 nucleotides are TGTGCCAGTAACGTCTACCGGGACAGGGTAAATCAGCCCCAGCATTTT.